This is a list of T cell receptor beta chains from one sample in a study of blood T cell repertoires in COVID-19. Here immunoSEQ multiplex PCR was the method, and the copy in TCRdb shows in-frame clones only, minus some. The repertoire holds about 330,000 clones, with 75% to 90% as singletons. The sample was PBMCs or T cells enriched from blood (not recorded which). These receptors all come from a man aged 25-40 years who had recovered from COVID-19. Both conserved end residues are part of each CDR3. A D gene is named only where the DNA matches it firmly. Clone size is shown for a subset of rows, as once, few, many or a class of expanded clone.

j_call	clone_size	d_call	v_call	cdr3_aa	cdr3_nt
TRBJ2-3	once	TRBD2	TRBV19	CASSAGGIQGTQYF	TGTGCCAGTAGTGCGGGGGGCATACAAGGTACGCAGTATTTT
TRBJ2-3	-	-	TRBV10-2	CASSDRWQGTDTQYF	TGCGCCAGCAGTGACCGGTGGCAGGGCACAGATACGCAGTATTTT
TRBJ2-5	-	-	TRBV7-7	CASSLGTEQETQYF	TGTGCCAGCAGCTTAGGGACAGAACAAGAGACCCAGTACTTC
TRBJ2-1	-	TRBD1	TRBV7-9	CASSLGQPYNEQFF	TGTGCCAGCAGCTTGGGACAGCCCTACAATGAGCAGTTCTTC
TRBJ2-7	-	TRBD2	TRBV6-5	CASSYSRTSTYEQYF	TGTGCCAGCAGTTACTCCAGGACTAGCACCTACGAGCAGTACTTC
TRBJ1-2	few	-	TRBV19	CASSISMRADGYTF	TGTGCCAGTAGTATCTCAATGAGGGCCGATGGCTACACCTTC
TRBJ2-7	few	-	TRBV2	CASHTGVTAHYEQYF	TGTGCCAGCCACACGGGGGTGACAGCTCACTACGAGCAGTACTTC
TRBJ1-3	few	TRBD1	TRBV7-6	CASSLDRGDGNTIYF	TGTGCCAGCAGCCTGGACAGGGGAGATGGAAACACCATATATTTT
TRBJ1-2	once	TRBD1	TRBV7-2	CASSLDTGVNYGYTF	TGTGCCAGCAGCTTAGACACAGGGGTTAACTATGGCTACACCTTC
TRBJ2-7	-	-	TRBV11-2	CASSLGGVSSYEQYF	TGTGCCAGCAGCTTAGGCGGAGTTTCCTCCTACGAGCAGTACTTC